This T cell receptor beta chain was sequenced in a study of response to subunit inactivated influenza vaccine. MiXCR, run by TCRdb on the RT-PCR reads, gives a single entry per CDR3 protein. The sample contains about 310,000 distinct CDR3 sequences, approximately 23% of which appear only once. Whole-study results and caveats: That few new T cells are recruited by each seasonal influenza vaccination was the authors' suggestion.

V dropped 5 bases and J dropped 3 bases, with 19 bases sitting between them. Per germline, CDR1 SEHNR and CDR2 FQNEAQ (reference sequence). There are 16 residues in the CDR3. This clonotype was observed a handful of times. What it recognizes is unknown. This sequence joins TRBV7-9 and TRBJ1-2; TRBD1 might be the D (6 bases). The sample here was PBMCs from blood, taken less than 22 months after vaccination. The TCR originated in a man between 50 and 69 years old who received an inactivated influenza vaccine. CDR3 protein: CASSKAGGSLYYGYTF. The CDR3 DNA follows: TGTGCCAGCAGCAAAGCCGGGGGCAGCCTCTACTATGGCTACACCTTC.